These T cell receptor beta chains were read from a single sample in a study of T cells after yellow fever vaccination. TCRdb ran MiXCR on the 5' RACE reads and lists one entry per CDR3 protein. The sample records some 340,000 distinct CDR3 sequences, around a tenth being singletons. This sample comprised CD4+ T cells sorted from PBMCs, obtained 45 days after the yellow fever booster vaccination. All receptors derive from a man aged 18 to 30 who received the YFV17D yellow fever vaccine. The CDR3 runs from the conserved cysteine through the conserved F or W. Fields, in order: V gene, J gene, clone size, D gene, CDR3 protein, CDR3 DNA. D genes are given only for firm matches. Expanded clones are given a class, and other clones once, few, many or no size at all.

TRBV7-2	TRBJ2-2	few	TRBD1	CASSFKTGGALNTGELFF	TGTGCCAGCAGTTTCAAGACAGGGGGCGCCCTAAACACCGGGGAGCTGTTTTTT
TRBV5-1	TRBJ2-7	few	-	CASSLSSATYEQYF	TGCGCCAGCAGCTTGTCGTCGGCAACCTACGAGCAGTACTTC
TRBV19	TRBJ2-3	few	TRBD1	CASTWTGTDTRYF	TGTGCCAGTACTTGGACAGGTACAGATACGCGGTATTTT
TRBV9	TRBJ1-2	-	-	CASSVGPLGGYTF	TGTGCCAGCAGCGTTGGGCCCCTGGGGGGCTACACCTTC
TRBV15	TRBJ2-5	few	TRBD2	CATSRDLGGGYETQYF	TGTGCCACCAGCAGAGATTTAGGCGGGGGGTACGAGACCCAGTACTTC
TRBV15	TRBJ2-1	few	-	CATSRDSSQSEQFF	TGTGCCACCAGCAGAGATAGCTCCCAAAGTGAGCAGTTCTTC
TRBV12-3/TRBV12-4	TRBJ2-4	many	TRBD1	CASSRGGTKNIQYF	TGTGCCAGCAGCCGAGGGGGCACCAAAAACATTCAGTACTTC
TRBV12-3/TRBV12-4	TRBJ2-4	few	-	CASSGGEVKNIQYF	TGTGCCAGCAGTGGAGGGGAGGTCAAAAACATTCAGTACTTC
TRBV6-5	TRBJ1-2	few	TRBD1	CASSSEQGFNYGYTF	TGTGCCAGCAGTTCCGAACAGGGGTTTAACTATGGCTACACCTTC
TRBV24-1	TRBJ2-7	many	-	CATLDSGSYEQYF	TGTGCCACACTTGACAGTGGATCCTACGAGCAGTACTTC
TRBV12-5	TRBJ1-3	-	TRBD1	CASGRQGSPGNTIYF	TGTGCTAGTGGTCGACAGGGGTCCCCTGGAAACACCATATATTTT
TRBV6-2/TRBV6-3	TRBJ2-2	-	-	CASSKRGGLNTGELFF	TGTGCCAGCAGCAAACGAGGGGGACTCAACACCGGGGAGCTGTTTTTT
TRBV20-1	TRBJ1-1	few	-	CSARGNLGGAFF	TGCAGTGCTAGGGGGAACTTAGGAGGAGCTTTCTTT
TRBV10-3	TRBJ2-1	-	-	CAIGPNNEQFF	TGTGCCATCGGCCCCAACAATGAGCAGTTCTTC
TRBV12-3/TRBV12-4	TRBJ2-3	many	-	CASSLWGAGTDTQYF	TGTGCCAGCAGTTTGTGGGGGGCGGGAACAGATACGCAGTATTTT
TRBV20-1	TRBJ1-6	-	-	CSAPGGGRPSPLHF	TGCAGTGCTCCGGGGGGGGGTCGCCCTTCACCCCTCCACTTT
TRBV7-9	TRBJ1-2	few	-	CASSRGQGGYTF	TGTGCCAGCAGCAGGGGACAAGGAGGCTACACCTTC
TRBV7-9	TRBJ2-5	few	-	CASSLSTSEETQYF	TGTGCCAGCAGCTTATCGACATCCGAAGAGACCCAGTACTTC
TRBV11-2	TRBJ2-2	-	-	CASSLAGDHTGELFF	TGTGCCAGCAGCCTAGCAGGGGATCACACCGGGGAGCTGTTTTTT
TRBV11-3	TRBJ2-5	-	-	CASSLEQGQTQYF	TGTGCCAGCAGCTTAGAGCAGGGCCAGACCCAGTACTTC
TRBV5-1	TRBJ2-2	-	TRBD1	CASSGRDRVDTGELFF	TGCGCCAGCAGCGGCCGGGACAGGGTGGATACCGGGGAGCTGTTTTTT
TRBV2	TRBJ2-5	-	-	CASSEGLQETQYF	TGTGCCAGCAGTGAAGGACTCCAAGAGACCCAGTACTTC
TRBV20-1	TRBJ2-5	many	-	CSATERPQETQYF	TGCAGTGCCACGGAGCGCCCTCAAGAGACCCAGTACTTC
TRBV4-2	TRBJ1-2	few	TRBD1	CASSAAPGQGAMANYGYTF	TGTGCCAGCAGCGCGGCACCGGGACAGGGGGCTATGGCTAACTATGGCTACACCTTC
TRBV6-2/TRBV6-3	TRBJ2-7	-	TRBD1	CASSFGQGMVYEQYF	TGTGCCAGCAGTTTTGGACAGGGAATGGTCTACGAGCAGTACTTC
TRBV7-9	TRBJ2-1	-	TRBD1	CASSRGQGGGEQFF	TGTGCCAGCAGCCGCGGACAGGGTGGAGGTGAGCAGTTCTTC
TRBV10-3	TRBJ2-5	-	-	CAIRGGREETQYF	TGTGCCATCAGGGGGGGGCGAGAAGAGACCCAGTACTTC
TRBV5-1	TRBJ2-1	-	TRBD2	CASSSLAGVNNEQFF	TGCGCCAGCAGCTCGCTAGCGGGGGTGAACAATGAGCAGTTCTTC
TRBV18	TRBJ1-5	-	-	CASSPLSGSKDQPQHF	TGTGCCAGCTCACCATTGTCGGGGTCCAAGGATCAGCCCCAGCATTTT
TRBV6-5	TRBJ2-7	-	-	CASGQERGYEQYF	TGTGCCAGCGGCCAAGAGCGCGGCTACGAGCAGTACTTC
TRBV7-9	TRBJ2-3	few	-	CASSRTAGTQYF	TGTGCCAGCAGCAGGACTGCAGGGACGCAGTATTTT
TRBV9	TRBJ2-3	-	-	CASSPRGGDPTDTQYF	TGTGCCAGCAGCCCGAGGGGGGGGGACCCCACAGATACGCAGTATTTT
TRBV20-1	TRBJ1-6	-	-	CSANRRSALHF	TGCAGTGCTAACCGGAGGTCGGCCCTCCACTTT
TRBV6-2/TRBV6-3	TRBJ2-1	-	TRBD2	CASSTLRAGGPRGFF	TGTGCCAGCAGTACCTTAAGAGCGGGGGGCCCGAGGGGTTTCTTC
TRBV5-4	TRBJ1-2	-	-	CASRATGDYGYTF	TGTGCCAGCAGGGCGACAGGTGACTATGGCTACACCTTC
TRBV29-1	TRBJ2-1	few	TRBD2	CSVRTSGGDNEQFF	TGCAGCGTCCGCACTAGCGGGGGGGACAATGAGCAGTTCTTC
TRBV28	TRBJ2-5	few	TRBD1	CASSPGTGYQETQYF	TGTGCCAGCAGTCCCGGGACAGGGTACCAAGAGACCCAGTACTTC
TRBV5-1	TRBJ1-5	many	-	CASSLAGDQPQHF	TGTGCCAGCAGCTTAGCCGGGGATCAGCCCCAGCATTTT
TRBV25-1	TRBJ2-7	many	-	CASSESDWRYEQYF	TGTGCCAGCAGTGAATCGGATTGGCGTTACGAGCAGTACTTC
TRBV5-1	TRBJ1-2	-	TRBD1	CASSPGDRMNYGYTF	TGCGCCAGCAGCCCAGGGGACAGGATGAACTATGGCTACACCTTC
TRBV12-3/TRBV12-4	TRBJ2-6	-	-	CASEDRSGANVLTF	TGTGCCAGCGAGGATCGCTCTGGGGCCAACGTCCTGACTTTC
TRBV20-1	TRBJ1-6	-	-	CSAHIQGGLNSPLHF	TGCAGTGCTCACATACAGGGCGGGCTTAATTCACCCCTCCACTTT
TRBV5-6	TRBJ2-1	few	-	CASSLRGRRSNEQFF	TGTGCCAGCAGCCTCAGAGGGCGACGGAGCAATGAGCAGTTCTTC
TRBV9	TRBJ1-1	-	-	CASSAPPAEAFF	TGTGCCAGCAGCGCCCCCCCGGCTGAAGCTTTCTTT
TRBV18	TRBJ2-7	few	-	CASSPQRTGPRRYEQYF	TGTGCCAGCTCACCACAAAGGACCGGGCCCAGAAGGTACGAGCAGTACTTC